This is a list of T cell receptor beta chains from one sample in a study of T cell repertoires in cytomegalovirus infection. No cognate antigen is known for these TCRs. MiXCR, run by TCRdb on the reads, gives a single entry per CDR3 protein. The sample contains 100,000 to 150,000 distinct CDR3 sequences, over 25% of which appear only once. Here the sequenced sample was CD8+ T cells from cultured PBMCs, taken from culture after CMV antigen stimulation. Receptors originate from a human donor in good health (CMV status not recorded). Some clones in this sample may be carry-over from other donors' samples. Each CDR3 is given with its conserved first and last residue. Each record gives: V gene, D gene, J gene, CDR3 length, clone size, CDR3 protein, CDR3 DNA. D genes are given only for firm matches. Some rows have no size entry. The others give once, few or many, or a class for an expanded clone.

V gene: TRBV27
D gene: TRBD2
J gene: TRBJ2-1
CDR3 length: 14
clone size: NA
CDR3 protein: CASSSGTSRDEQFF
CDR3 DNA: TGTGCCAGCAGTTCCGGGACTAGCCGCGATGAGCAGTTCTTC

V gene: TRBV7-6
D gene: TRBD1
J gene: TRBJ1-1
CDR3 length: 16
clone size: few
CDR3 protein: CASSSSGQGAGTEAFF
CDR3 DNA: TGTGCCAGCAGCTCCTCTGGACAGGGGGCGGGGACTGAAGCTTTCTTT

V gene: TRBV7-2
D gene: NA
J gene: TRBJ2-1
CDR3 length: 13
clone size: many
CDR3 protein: CASSLRMGHEQFF
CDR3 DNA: TGTGCCAGCAGCTTAAGAATGGGGCATGAGCAGTTCTTC

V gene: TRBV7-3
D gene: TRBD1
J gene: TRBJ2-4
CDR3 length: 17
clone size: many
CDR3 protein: CASSLAPTTTGENIQYF
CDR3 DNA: TGTGCCAGCAGCTTAGCACCGACCACGACAGGGGAAAACATTCAGTACTTC

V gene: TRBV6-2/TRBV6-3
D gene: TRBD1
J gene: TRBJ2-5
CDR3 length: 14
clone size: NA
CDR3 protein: CASRKGTGQETQYF
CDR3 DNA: TGTGCCAGCAGGAAGGGGACAGGACAAGAGACCCAGTACTTC

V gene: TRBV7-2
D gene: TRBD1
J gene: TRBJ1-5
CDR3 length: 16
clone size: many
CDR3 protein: CASSPGTGLGFQPQHF
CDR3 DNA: TGTGCCAGCAGCCCCGGGACAGGGTTGGGTTTTCAGCCCCAGCATTTT

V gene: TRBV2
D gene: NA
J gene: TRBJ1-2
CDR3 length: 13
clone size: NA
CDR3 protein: CASRLGTNYGYTF
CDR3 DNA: TGTGCCAGCAGACTAGGGACAAACTATGGCTACACCTTC

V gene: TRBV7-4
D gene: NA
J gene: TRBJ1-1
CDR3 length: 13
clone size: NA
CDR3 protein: CASSYLENTEAFF
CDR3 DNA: TGTGCCAGCAGTTACTTAGAGAACACTGAAGCTTTCTTT

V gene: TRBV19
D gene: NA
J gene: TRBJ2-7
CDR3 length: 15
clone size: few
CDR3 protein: CASSIGGGSSYEQYF
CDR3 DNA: TGTGCCAGTAGTATAGGGGGCGGTAGCTCCTACGAGCAGTACTTC

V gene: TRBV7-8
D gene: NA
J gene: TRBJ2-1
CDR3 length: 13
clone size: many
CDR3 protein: CASSLNLHNEQFF
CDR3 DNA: TGTGCCAGCAGCTTAAACCTCCACAATGAGCAGTTCTTC

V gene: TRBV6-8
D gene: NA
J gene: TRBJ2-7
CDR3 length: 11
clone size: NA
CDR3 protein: CASSSSGEQYF
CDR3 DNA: TGTGCCAGCAGTTCATCCGGCGAGCAGTACTTC

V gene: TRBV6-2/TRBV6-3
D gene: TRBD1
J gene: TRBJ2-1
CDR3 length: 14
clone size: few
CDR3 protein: CASSTGYAYNEQFF
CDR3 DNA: TGTGCCAGCTCGACAGGGTACGCCTACAATGAGCAGTTCTTC

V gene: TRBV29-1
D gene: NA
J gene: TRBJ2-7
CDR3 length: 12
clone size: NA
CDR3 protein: CSAGDEFYEQYF
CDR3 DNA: TGCAGCGCTGGGGACGAATTCTACGAGCAGTACTTC

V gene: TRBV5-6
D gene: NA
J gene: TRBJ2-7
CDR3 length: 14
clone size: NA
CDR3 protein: CASSGTGGRYEQYF
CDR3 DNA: TGTGCCAGCAGCGGGACGGGGGGCCGGTACGAGCAGTACTTC

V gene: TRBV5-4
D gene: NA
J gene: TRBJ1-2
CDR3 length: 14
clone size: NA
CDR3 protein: CASSPYGANYGYTF
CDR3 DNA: TGTGCCAGCAGCCCATACGGGGCTAACTATGGCTACACCTTC

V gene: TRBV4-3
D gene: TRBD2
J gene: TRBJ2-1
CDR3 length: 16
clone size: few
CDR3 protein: CASSQDRSLAGNEQFF
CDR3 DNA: TGCGCCAGCAGCCAAGACCGGTCTCTAGCGGGCAATGAGCAGTTCTTC

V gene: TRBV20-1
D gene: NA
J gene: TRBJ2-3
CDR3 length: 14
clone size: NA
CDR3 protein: CSARETFGTDTQYF
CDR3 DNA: TGCAGTGCTAGAGAGACCTTTGGCACAGATACGCAGTATTTT

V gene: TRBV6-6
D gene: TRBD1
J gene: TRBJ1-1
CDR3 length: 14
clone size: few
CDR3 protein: CASSLFSTGTEAFF
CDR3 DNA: TGTGCCAGCAGCCTCTTCTCGACAGGGACTGAAGCTTTCTTT

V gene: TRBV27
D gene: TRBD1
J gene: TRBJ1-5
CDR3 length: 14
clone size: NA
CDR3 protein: CASSPGQEYQPQHF
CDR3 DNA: TGTGCCAGCAGTCCCGGACAGGAGTATCAGCCCCAGCATTTT

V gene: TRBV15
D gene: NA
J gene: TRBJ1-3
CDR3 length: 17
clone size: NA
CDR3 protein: CATSQRSGLSSGNTIYF
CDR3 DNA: TGTGCCACCAGCCAGAGGTCGGGCCTGAGCTCTGGAAACACCATATATTTT

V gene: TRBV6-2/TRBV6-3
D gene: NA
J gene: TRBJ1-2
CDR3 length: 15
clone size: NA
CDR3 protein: CASSYAPRGAAGYTF
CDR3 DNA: TGTGCCAGCAGTTACGCCCCGAGAGGGGCAGCGGGCTACACCTTC

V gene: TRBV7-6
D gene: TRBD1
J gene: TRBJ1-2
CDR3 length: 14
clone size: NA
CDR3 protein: CASSLYTGADGYTF
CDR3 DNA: TGTGCCAGCAGCTTATACACAGGGGCGGATGGCTACACCTTC

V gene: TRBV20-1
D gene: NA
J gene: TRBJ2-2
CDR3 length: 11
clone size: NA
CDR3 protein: CSVRGTGEPFF
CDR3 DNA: TGCAGTGTTAGGGGAACCGGGGAGCCGTTTTTT

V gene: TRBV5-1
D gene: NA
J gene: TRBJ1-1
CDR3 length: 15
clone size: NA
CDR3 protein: CASSSSGENSLEAFF
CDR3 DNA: TGCGCCAGCAGCTCCTCAGGGGAGAATTCCCTTGAAGCTTTCTTT

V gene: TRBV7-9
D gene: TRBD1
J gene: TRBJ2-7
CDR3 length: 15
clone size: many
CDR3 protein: CASSSTGLGSYEQYF
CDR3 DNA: TGTGCCAGCAGCTCGACAGGGTTAGGGTCCTACGAGCAGTACTTC

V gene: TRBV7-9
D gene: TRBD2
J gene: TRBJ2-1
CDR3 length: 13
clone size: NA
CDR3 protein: CASSLAERGGQFF
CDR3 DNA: TGTGCCAGCAGCCTAGCAGAGCGGGGGGGCCAGTTCTTC

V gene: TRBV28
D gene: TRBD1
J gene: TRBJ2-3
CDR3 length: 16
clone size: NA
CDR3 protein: CASSLSPGQVPDTQYF
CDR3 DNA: TGTGCCAGCAGTTTATCCCCGGGACAGGTCCCAGATACGCAGTATTTT

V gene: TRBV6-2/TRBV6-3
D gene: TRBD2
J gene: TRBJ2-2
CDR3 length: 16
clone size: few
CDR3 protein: CASSWLAGAGTGELFF
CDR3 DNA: TGTGCCAGCAGTTGGCTAGCGGGGGCCGGCACCGGGGAGCTGTTTTTT

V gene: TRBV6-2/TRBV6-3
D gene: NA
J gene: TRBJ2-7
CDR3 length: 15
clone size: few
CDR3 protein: CASSHMKGPAYEQYF
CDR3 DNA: TGTGCCAGCAGCCATATGAAGGGGCCGGCCTACGAGCAGTACTTC

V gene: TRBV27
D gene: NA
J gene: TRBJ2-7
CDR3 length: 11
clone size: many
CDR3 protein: CASSTSYEQYF
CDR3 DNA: TGTGCCAGCAGTACCTCCTACGAGCAGTACTTC

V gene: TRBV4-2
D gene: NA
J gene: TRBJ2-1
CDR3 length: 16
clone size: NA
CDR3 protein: CASSYNDASSYNEQFF
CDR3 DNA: TGTGCCAGCAGCTACAACGACGCCAGCTCCTACAATGAGCAGTTCTTC

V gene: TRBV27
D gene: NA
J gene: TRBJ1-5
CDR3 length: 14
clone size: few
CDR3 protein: CASSFGGSNQPQHF
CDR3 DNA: TGTGCCAGCAGTTTTGGCGGTAGCAATCAGCCCCAGCATTTT

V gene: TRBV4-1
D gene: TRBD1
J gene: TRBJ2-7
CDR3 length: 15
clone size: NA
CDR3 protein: CASSLLTGSSYEQYF
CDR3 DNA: TGCGCCAGCAGCCTTCTGACAGGGAGCTCCTACGAGCAGTACTTC

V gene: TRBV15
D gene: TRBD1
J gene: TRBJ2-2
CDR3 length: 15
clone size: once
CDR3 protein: CATSRDSGGGGELFF
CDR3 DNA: TGTGCCACCAGCAGAGATTCAGGGGGCGGCGGGGAGCTGTTTTTT

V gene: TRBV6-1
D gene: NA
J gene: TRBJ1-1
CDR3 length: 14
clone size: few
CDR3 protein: CASSPATVNTEAFF
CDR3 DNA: TGTGCCAGCAGTCCCGCGACCGTGAACACTGAAGCTTTCTTT

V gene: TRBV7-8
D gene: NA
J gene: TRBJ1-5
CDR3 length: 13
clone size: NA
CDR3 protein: CASSLRVDQPQHF
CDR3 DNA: TGTGCCAGCAGCTTAAGAGTAGATCAGCCCCAGCATTTT

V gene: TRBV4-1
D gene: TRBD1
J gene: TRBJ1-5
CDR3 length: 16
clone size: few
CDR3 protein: CASSQDPGQGHQPQHF
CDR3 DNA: TGCGCCAGCAGCCAAGATCCAGGACAGGGCCATCAGCCCCAGCATTTT

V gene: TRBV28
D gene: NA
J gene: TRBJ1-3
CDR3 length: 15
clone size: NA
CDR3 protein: CASSQTQGSGNTIYF
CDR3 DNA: TGTGCCAGCAGTCAAACTCAGGGCTCTGGAAACACCATATATTTT

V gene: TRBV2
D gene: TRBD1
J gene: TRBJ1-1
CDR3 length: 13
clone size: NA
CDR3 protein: CASSAQGTTEAFF
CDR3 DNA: TGTGCCAGCAGTGCACAGGGGACCACTGAAGCTTTCTTT

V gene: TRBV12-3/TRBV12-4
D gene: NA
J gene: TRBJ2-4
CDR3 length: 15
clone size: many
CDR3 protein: CASSPQGGEVYIQYF
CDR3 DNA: TGTGCCAGCAGTCCACAGGGAGGTGAGGTTTACATTCAGTACTTC

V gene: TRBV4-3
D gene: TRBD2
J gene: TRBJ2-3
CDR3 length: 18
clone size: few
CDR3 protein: CASSQDLPGLASTDTQYF
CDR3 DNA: TGCGCCAGCAGCCAAGACCTCCCGGGACTAGCAAGCACAGATACGCAGTATTTT

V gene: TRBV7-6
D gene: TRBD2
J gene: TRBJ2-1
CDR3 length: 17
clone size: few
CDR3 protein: CASSQDALAGDYNEQFF
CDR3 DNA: TGTGCCAGCAGCCAAGACGCGTTAGCGGGGGATTACAATGAGCAGTTCTTC

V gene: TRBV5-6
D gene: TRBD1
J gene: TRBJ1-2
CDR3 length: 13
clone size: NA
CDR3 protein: CASSQGQNYGYTF
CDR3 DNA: TGTGCCAGCAGCCAGGGACAGAATTATGGCTACACCTTC

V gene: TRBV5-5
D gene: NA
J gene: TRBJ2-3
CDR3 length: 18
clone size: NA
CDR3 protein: CASSAHPLLGEGTDTQYF
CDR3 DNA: TGTGCCAGCAGCGCTCACCCTCTCCTCGGGGAAGGCACAGATACGCAGTATTTT

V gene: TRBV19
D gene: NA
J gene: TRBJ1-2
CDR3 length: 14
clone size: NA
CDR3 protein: CASSIHREEDGYTF
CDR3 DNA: TGTGCCAGTAGTATCCACAGGGAGGAGGATGGCTACACCTTC

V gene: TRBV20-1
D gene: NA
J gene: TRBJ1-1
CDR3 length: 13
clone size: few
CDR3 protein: CSAREGRGTEAFF
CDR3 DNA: TGCAGTGCTAGGGAAGGGAGGGGAACTGAAGCTTTCTTT

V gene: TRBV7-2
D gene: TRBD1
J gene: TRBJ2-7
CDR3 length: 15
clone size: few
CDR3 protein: CASSLGGTGGDEQYF
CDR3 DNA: TGTGCCAGCAGCTTAGGTGGGACAGGGGGCGATGAGCAGTACTTC

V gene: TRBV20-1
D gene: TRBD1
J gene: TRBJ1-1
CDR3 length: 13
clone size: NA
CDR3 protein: CSFNRQGTSEAFF
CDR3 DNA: TGCAGTTTCAACCGACAGGGGACGTCTGAAGCTTTCTTT